The 17 T cell receptor beta chains in this list originate from one sample, sequenced in a study of T cells after yellow fever vaccination. Using its own MiXCR run on the 5' RACE reads, TCRdb lists one record per CDR3 protein. The sample has fewer than 100,000 distinct CDR3 sequences, roughly 5.2% seen once. The sequencing used CD8+ T cells sorted from PBMCs, collected 10 days after the yellow fever booster vaccination. These receptors all come from a young man who received the YFV17D yellow fever vaccine.

The CDR3 coding sequence is TGTGCCAGCAGTTACGGGGGCTTGCAGCCCCAGCATTTT. Protein: CASSYGGLQPQHF. The gene calls are TRBV6-2 or TRBV6-3 and TRBJ1-5, with D perhaps matching TRBD1 (6 bases). Germline V lookup: CDR1 MNHEY, CDR2 SVGEGT. This CDR3 has 13 residues. With 2 bases removed from V and 7 bases from J, the gap between germline ends came to 9 bases.

The sample holds a few counts of this clonotype. This sequence joins TRBV7-9 and TRBJ2-3; D may correspond to TRBD1 or TRBD2 (6 bases each). Trimming left V 2 bases short and J 0 bases short, with 15 bases between. Germline values: CDR1 SEHNR, CDR2 FQNEAQ (reference sequence). CDR3 length: 17 amino acids. Here the CDR3 reads CASSLFRPGASTDTQYF. CDR3 nucleotides: TGTGCCAGCAGCTTATTTCGTCCGGGGGCCAGCACAGATACGCAGTATTTT.

The gene calls are TRBV7-6 and TRBJ1-4; D uncertain. V lost 1 base and J lost 0, with 9 bases in between. From germline, CDR1 is SGHVS and CDR2 FNYEAQ. The CDR3 length is 16 residues. The CDR3 DNA reads TGTGCCAGCAGCTTAGAGACGTTAACAACTAATGAAAAACTGTTTTTT. Protein sequence: CASSLETLTTNEKLFF.

This chain joins TRBV6-5 and TRBJ2-5; TRBD1 matches 8 bases. CDR3 length: 15 amino acids. V lost 6 bases to trimming and J lost 1 base; unmatched junction nucleotides: 7. CDR1 is MNHEY and CDR2 is SVGAGI in the germline V gene. The DNA of the CDR3 is TGTGCCAGCAGACCATCAGGGGGCATCCAAGAGACCCAGTACTTC. Its protein is CASRPSGGIQETQYF.

This clonotype was counted a single time. The chain links TRBV29-1 to TRBJ2-7, with D perhaps assigned TRBD1 or TRBD2 (5 bases each). V was pared by 4 bases and J by 4 bases, with 14 bases between. Germline V gene data show CDR1 as SQVTM and CDR2 as ANQGSEA. This CDR3 contains 13 residues. The chain's CDR3 is CSVVEGKGYEQYF. The CDR3 region has the DNA TGCAGCGTTGTAGAGGGGAAAGGGTACGAGCAGTACTTC.

This clonotype was counted between two and nine times. The chain recombines TRBV6-5 with TRBJ2-7; 7 bases match TRBD2. CDR1 and CDR2 from the germline V gene are MNHEY and SVGAGI. V gave up 5 bases and J gave up 2 bases; unmatched junction bases: 6. The CDR3 sequence is 14 residues long. CDR3 in amino acids: CASSSLAAAYEQYF. CDR3 nucleotides: TGTGCCAGCAGTAGCCTAGCGGCAGCCTACGAGCAGTACTTC.

The CDR3 protein is CASSLQTGGWWEKLFF. CDR3 nucleotides: TGTGCCAGCAGCTTACAGACAGGGGGCTGGTGGGAAAAACTGTTTTTT. J is TRBJ1-4 and V is TRBV11-2; 10 nucleotides agree with TRBD1. There are 16 residues in the CDR3. J gave up 8 bases and V 2 bases, and 8 bases lay outside the gene matches. The V gene's germline CDR1 is SGHAT and CDR2 FQNNGV.

This chain joins TRBV7-9 and TRBJ2-4, with D possibly TRBD1 on 5 matching bases. V was pared by 2 bases and J by 5 bases, with 10 bases between. The germline gives CDR1 SEHNR, CDR2 FQNEAQ (reference sequence). CDR3 length: 14 residues. CDR3 DNA: TGTGCCAGCAGCTTACTTACAGGTCAAAACATTCAGTACTTC. As protein: CASSLLTGQNIQYF.

The chain employs TRBV18 and TRBJ2-6; 7 bases agree with TRBD2. The CDR3 consists of 18 residues. CDR1 is KGHSH and CDR2 is LQKENI in the germline V gene. V lost 3 bases to trimming and J lost 0 bases; unmatched junction nucleotides: 8. CDR3 coding DNA: TGTGCCAGCTCACCCAGACTAGCCCCCTTCTCTGGGGCCAACGTCCTGACTTTC. Amino acids: CASSPRLAPFSGANVLTF.

This clonotype was counted only a few times. CDR3 nucleotides: TGTGCCAGCAGCTTAAATCAGGGGGGTCTTAGGTCCTACAATGAGCAGTTCTTC. The encoded protein is CASSLNQGGLRSYNEQFF. This sequence joins TRBV7-2 and TRBJ2-1, with D perhaps TRBD1 (7 bases). Germline CDR1 and CDR2: SGHTA and FQGNSA. There are 18 residues in the CDR3. Trimming removed 2 bases from V and 1 base from J, with 18 bases in between.

This clonotype was counted between two and nine times. In DNA form, the CDR3 reads TGTGCCAGCAGTTTTCTCGGAACTGAAGCTTTCTTT. Translation gives CASSFLGTEAFF. The chain recombines TRBV12-3 or TRBV12-4 with TRBJ1-1; D is undetermined. The V and J ends lost 3 bases and 5 bases respectively, with 7 bases between them. This CDR3 is 12 amino acids long.

The chain carries TRBV4-3 and TRBJ1-2, with TRBD1 matching over 7 bases. The V gene end was trimmed by 4 bases and the J gene end by 4 bases; junction bases not matched to a gene: 6. The CDR3 runs to 14 residues. Germline-derived CDR1 and CDR2 are LGHNA and YSLEER. The CDR3 here is CASSPSRDSYGYTF. CDR3 sequence (DNA): TGCGCCAGCAGCCCGTCCCGGGACAGCTATGGCTACACCTTC.

The chain uses TRBV27 and TRBJ1-5, with D hard to call. From germline, CDR1 is MNHEY and CDR2 SMNVEV (reference sequence). The CDR3 consists of 13 residues. Deletions cut 8 bases from V and 7 bases from J, with 15 bases between. In nucleotides, the CDR3 is TGTGCCAGCGGCTACGGGGTCGACCAGCCCCAGCATTTT. This encodes CASGYGVDQPQHF.

This clonotype was detected a few times. The CDR3 here is CASSVDSNEQFF. The CDR3 region has the DNA TGCGCCAGCAGCGTCGACTCTAATGAGCAGTTCTTC. The chain has TRBV5-1 and TRBJ2-1; the D is unclear. This CDR3 has 12 residues. The germline V gene has CDR1 SGHRS and CDR2 YFSETQ. V was trimmed by 4 bases and J by 7 bases, leaving 9 bases between them. The variable domain in full, completed from reference TRBV5-1 and TRBJ2-1, reads KAGVTQTPRYLIKTRGQQVTLSCSPISGHRSVSWYQQTPGQGLQFLFEYFSETQRNKGNFPGRFSGRQFSNSRSEMNVSTLELGDSALYLCASSVDSNEQFFGPGTRLTVL.

This clonotype has a count of ten or more. This chain uses TRBV7-3 with TRBJ2-3; the match to TRBD2 covers 13 bases. V dropped 4 bases and J dropped 1; count of bases not matched to a gene: 5. CDR1 SGHTA and CDR2 FQGTGA come from the germline V gene. The CDR3 extends over 17 amino acids. The CDR3 DNA follows: TGTGCCAGCAGCTCTTCGACTAGCGGGGGGCGCACAGATACGCAGTATTTT. It translates to CASSSSTSGGRTDTQYF.

CDR3 region: CASSSSDRGVPDTGELFF. The CDR3 nucleotides read TGTGCCAGCAGCTCCTCGGACAGGGGGGTCCCCGACACCGGGGAGCTGTTTTTT. The rearrangement joins TRBV28 to TRBJ2-2, with 10 bases fitting TRBD1. The J segment lost 3 bases and the V segment lost 6 bases, leaving 13 bases of the junction unmatched. Germline lookup yields CDR1 MDHEN and CDR2 SYDVKM. CDR3 size: 18 residues.

This clonotype was seen a few times. CDR3 sequence (DNA): TGTGCCAGCAGCTTAGCCGGGGCTAGCGGCGGGGAGCTGTTTTTT. It encodes CASSLAGASGGELFF. V gene TRBV7-9 combines with J gene TRBJ2-2, with 7 bases matching TRBD2. CDR3 length: 15 residues. Trimming removed 0 bases from V and 7 bases from J; junction bases left unmatched: 5. Germline loops: CDR1 SEHNR, CDR2 FQNEAQ (reference sequence).